The 24 T cell receptor beta chains below come from one sample, sequenced in a study of long-term antiretroviral therapy in people with HIV. Survey-level resolution applied to immunoSEQ assay v3.0. TCRdb's table, derived via immunoSEQ multiplex PCR, lists solely in-frame clones and lacks some. The sample yields about 28,000 clones, 80% seen once. The sample here was unsorted PBMCs, taken 0.3 years after starting antiretroviral therapy. These receptors came from a man aged 40-49 years with HIV.

This clone is medium-sized. Written as DNA, the CDR3 is TGTGCCAGCAGTTTATTGGGGCTTGGCGGGGAGCTGTTTTTT. It specifies CASSLLGLGGELFF. The chain carries TRBV6-5 and TRBJ2-2, with a weak D call TRBD1 (5 bases). Trimming left V 4 bases short and J 7 bases short, with 13 bases between. This CDR3 comprises 14 residues. The germline V gene has CDR1 MNHEY and CDR2 SVGAGI.

The chain combines TRBV7-3 with TRBJ2-4, with a possible D match to TRBD2 (5 bases). The CDR3 loop spans 15 amino acids. The V gene's germline CDR1 is SGHTA and CDR2 FQGTGA. Trimming left V 2 bases short and J 6 bases short, with 14 bases between. This CDR3 is CASSLGISGGNIQYF. CDR3 bases: TGTGCCAGCAGCTTAGGCATCAGCGGCGGAAACATTCAGTACTTC.

This clone showed up just a few times. V is TRBV7-2 and J is TRBJ1-3; the D is unclear. V gave up 2 bases and J gave up 0 bases, with 8 bases separating them. The CDR3 covers 15 residues. CDR1 is SGHTA, CDR2 FQGNSA, per germline. This CDR3 reads CASSLKADSGNTIYF. CDR3 nucleotide sequence: TGTGCCAGCAGCTTAAAGGCAGACTCTGGAAACACCATATATTTT.

The J gene is TRBJ1-1, the V gene TRBV5-4; D remains ambiguous. V lost 4 bases to trimming and J lost 1 base, with 14 bases between them. From germline, CDR1 is SGHNT and CDR2 YYREEE (reference sequence). The CDR3 length is 15 residues. CDR3 amino acids: CASSRGPAGNTEAFF. The CDR3 DNA sequence: TGTGCCAGCAGCCGGGGTCCGGCCGGGAACACTGAAGCTTTCTTT.

The CDR3 DNA follows: TGTGCCAGCAGCTTAGGCCCCTTGCCCTACAATGAGCAGTTCTTC. Its protein product is CASSLGPLPYNEQFF. The J gene is TRBJ2-1, the V gene TRBV11-2; D is undetermined. Germline CDR1 is SGHAT and CDR2 is FQNNGV. This CDR3 has 15 residues. The V end lost 1 base, the J end lost 2 bases, and 9 bases lay between the germline ends.

This chain uses TRBV28 with TRBJ2-2; the D is unclear. This CDR3 is built from 14 residues. The germline V gene encodes CDR1 MDHEN and CDR2 SYDVKM. Trimming cost V 6 bases and J 5 bases, with 13 bases left between them. The CDR3 DNA reads TGTGCCAGCAGCCTCCTCGGGCCAACCGGGGAGCTGTTTTTT. It yields the protein CASSLLGPTGELFF.

The V and J genes are TRBV5-6 and TRBJ1-1; the D is unclear. CDR3 size: 14 residues. V lost 0 bases to trimming and J lost 7 bases, with 13 bases between them. Germline assignment: CDR1 SGHDT and CDR2 YYEEEE. CDR3 nucleotide sequence: TGTGCCAGCAGCTTGGCCGGCCGATCGATTGAAGCTTTCTTT. Amino acids: CASSLAGRSIEAFF.

This chain links TRBV7-9 with TRBJ2-7, with D unclear. Germline V gives CDR1 SEHNR, CDR2 FQNEAQ (reference sequence). V lost 2 bases to trimming and J lost 6 bases, with 14 bases between them. The CDR3 sequence is 14 residues long. The CDR3 bases are TGTGCCAGCAGCTTACAGTCGTTAGCAATCGAGCAGTACTTC. Protein product: CASSLQSLAIEQYF.

This sequence joins TRBV4-3 and TRBJ1-1; no definite D call. Germline V gives CDR1 LGHNA, CDR2 YSLEER. V was pared by 1 base and J by 0 bases, with 9 bases between. This CDR3 contains 15 residues. DNA for the CDR3: TGCGCCAGCAGCCAAGTGTCGGTTTTGAACACTGAAGCTTTCTTT. As protein: CASSQVSVLNTEAFF.

This rearrangement joins TRBV5-1 to TRBJ2-3; 9 nucleotides match TRBD1. CDR1 and CDR2 from the germline V gene are SGHRS and YFSETQ. The junction had 4 bases not matched to a gene; V was cut back by 1 base and J by 4 bases. The length of the CDR3 is 15 residues. The CDR3 here is CASSLRTGDADTQYF. The CDR3 nucleotides read TGCGCCAGCAGCTTGAGGACAGGGGATGCAGATACGCAGTATTTT.

The chain joins TRBV12-1 to TRBJ2-2; TRBD2, the table's D call, lacks a check against the DNA. TRBV12-1 is labeled a pseudogene. The CDR3 runs to 13 residues. CDR3 nucleotide sequence: TGTGCCAGCAGCTCACAAGGGAGCGGGGAGCTGTTTTTT. The encoded protein is CASSSQGSGELFF.

The gene calls are TRBV19 and TRBJ1-2, with D perhaps matching TRBD1 (5 bases). The CDR3 extends over 15 amino acids. V gave up 5 bases and J gave up 7 bases, with 20 bases separating them. Germline CDR1 reads LNHDA; CDR2 reads SQIVND (reference sequence). The CDR3: CASSFRTLTTGGYTF. The CDR3 DNA reads as TGTGCCAGTAGTTTCAGGACACTTACGACGGGTGGCTACACCTTC.

This chain links TRBV14 with TRBJ1-3; D call uncertain. This CDR3 has 15 residues. V dropped 0 bases and J dropped 4 bases, with 10 bases sitting between them. Germline V gives CDR1 SGHDN, CDR2 FVKESK. In nucleotides, the CDR3 is TGTGCCAGCAGCCAAGATCCCCGTCCCGGAAACACCATATATTTT. Its translation: CASSQDPRPGNTIYF.

The chain carries TRBV28 and TRBJ2-7, with 7 bases identical to TRBD2. Germline CDR1 is MDHEN and CDR2 is SYDVKM. The CDR3 sequence is 14 residues long. The V gene end was trimmed by 5 bases and the J gene end by 3 bases; junction bases not matched to a gene: 7. The DNA for the CDR3 is TGTGCCAGCAGTCCCGGGGGGTGGGACTACGAGCAGTACTTC. Its protein product is CASSPGGWDYEQYF.

V and J are TRBV6-1 and TRBJ1-2, with no clear D. V gave up 4 bases and J gave up 2 bases, with 2 bases separating them. The germline V gene has CDR1 MNHNS and CDR2 SASEGT. There are 11 residues in the CDR3. The CDR3 bases are TGTGCCAGCAGTGCGAACTATGGCTACACCTTC. Its translation: CASSANYGYTF.

V and J are TRBV18 and TRBJ2-3; 11 positions agree with TRBD1. V lost 1 base, J lost 0 bases, and 0 bases stayed unmatched. Germline CDR1 KGHSH, CDR2 LQKENI. This CDR3 region has 16 residues. CDR3 loop: CASSPRTGGSTDTQYF. The CDR3 DNA reads as TGTGCCAGCTCACCACGGACAGGGGGCAGCACAGATACGCAGTATTTT.

This clone came up a few times. The chain carries TRBV7-9 and TRBJ1-5; no clear D gene. The CDR3 is made up of 12 amino acids. V lost 1 base and J 6 bases, leaving 4 bases between the germline ends. CDR1 SEHNR and CDR2 FQNEAQ come from the germline V gene (reference sequence). This CDR3 is CASSLGVQPQHF. The CDR3 region has the DNA TGTGCCAGCAGCTTAGGGGTTCAGCCCCAGCATTTT.

The V and J genes are TRBV6-5 and TRBJ1-2; 8 bases are a match to TRBD1. Germline CDR1 reads MNHEY; CDR2 reads SVGAGI. The J segment lost 2 bases and the V segment lost 0 bases, leaving 2 bases of the junction unmatched. CDR3 size: 15 residues. CDR3 sequence: CASSYSWTGNYGYTF. The CDR3 coding sequence is TGTGCCAGCAGTTACTCTTGGACAGGGAACTATGGCTACACCTTC.

The V gene is TRBV4-2, the J gene TRBJ2-5; perhaps D is TRBD1 or TRBD2 (5 bases each). Germline CDR1 reads LGHNA; CDR2 reads YNFKEQ. V lost 4 bases and J lost 5, with 17 bases in between. The CDR3 has 15 amino acids. CDR3 sequence (DNA): TGTGCCAGCAGCCTCCAAGGGGCTGGCGGGGAGACCCAGTACTTC. Translating it yields CASSLQGAGGETQYF.

V is TRBV27 and J is TRBJ2-3, with D perhaps assigned TRBD1 or TRBD2 (5 bases each). The ends were cut back, 6 bases at V and 3 bases at J, with 19 bases in the middle. Germline CDR1 MNHEY, CDR2 SMNVEV (reference sequence). The CDR3 spans 16 residues. CDR3 sequence: CASRLYGYGGTDTQYF. The CDR3 bases are TGTGCCAGCAGGCTGTACGGGTATGGGGGAACAGATACGCAGTATTTT.

This sequence joins TRBV14 and TRBJ1-2, with D maybe TRBD1 (6 bases). The CDR3 consists of 16 residues. With 1 base removed from V and 0 bases from J, the gap between germline ends came to 12 bases. From germline, CDR1 is SGHDN and CDR2 FVKESK. Here the CDR3 reads CASSQGAGTPNYGYTF. DNA for the CDR3: TGTGCCAGCAGCCAAGGGGCCGGGACACCTAACTATGGCTACACCTTC. Full variable domain (missing parts from reference TRBV14 and TRBJ1-2): EAGVTQFPSHSVIEKGQTVTLRCDPISGHDNLYWYRRVMGKEIKFLLHFVKESKQDESGMPNNRFLAERTGGTYSTLKVQPAELEDSGVYFCASSQGAGTPNYGYTFGSGTRLTVV.

Written as DNA, the CDR3 is TGCGCCAGCAGCCGGGACAGGGGGTCCACTGAAGCTTTCTTT. Translation: CASSRDRGSTEAFF. The chain uses TRBV4-3 and TRBJ1-1; 11 positions match TRBD1. From germline, CDR1 is LGHNA and CDR2 YSLEER. The CDR3 has 14 amino acids. The junction had 2 bases not matched to a gene; V was cut back by 4 bases and J by 4 bases.

The CDR3 region has the DNA TGTGCCAGTCCCTCGAACACCGGGGAGCTGTTTTTT. It translates to CASPSNTGELFF. The chain uses TRBV7-9 and TRBJ2-2; no clear D. The CDR3 is made up of 12 amino acids. Trimming stripped 9 bases from V and 0 bases from J, with 5 bases between. CDR1 SEHNR and CDR2 FQNEAQ come from the germline V gene (reference sequence).

The count of this clone is one. The chain couples TRBV7-2 to TRBJ2-3; 8 nucleotides match TRBD2. Germline CDR1 SGHTA, CDR2 FQGNSA. CDR3 length equals 15 residues. Unmatched junction bases numbered 4, after V lost 5 bases and J lost 0 bases. CDR3 coding DNA: TGTGCCAGCAGCCCGGGGGGGCCTAGCACAGATACGCAGTATTTT. Translated, it gives CASSPGGPSTDTQYF.